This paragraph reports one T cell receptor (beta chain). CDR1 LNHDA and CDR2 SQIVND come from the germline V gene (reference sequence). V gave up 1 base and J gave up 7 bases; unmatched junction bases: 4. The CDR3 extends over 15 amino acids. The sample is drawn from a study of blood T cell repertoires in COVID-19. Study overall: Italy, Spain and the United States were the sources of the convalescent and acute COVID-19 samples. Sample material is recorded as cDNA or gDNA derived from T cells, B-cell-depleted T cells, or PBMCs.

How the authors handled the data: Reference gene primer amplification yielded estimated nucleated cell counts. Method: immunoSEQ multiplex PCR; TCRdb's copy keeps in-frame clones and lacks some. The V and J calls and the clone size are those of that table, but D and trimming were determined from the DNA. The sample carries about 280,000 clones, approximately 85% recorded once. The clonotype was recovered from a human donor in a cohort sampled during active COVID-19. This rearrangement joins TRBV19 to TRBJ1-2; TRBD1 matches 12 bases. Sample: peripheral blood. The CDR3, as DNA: TGTGCCAGTAGTATAGTACCGGGACAGGGGGCTGGCTACACCTTC. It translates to CASSIVPGQGAGYTF.